This section outlines one TCR beta chain sequence together with its context. Its antigen is currently unknown. These data belong to a study of T cell responses to AZD1222 COVID-19 vaccine. Some clones are missing from TCRdb's copy, which holds only in-frame ones; the method was immunoSEQ multiplex PCR. The data contain some 120,000 clones, approximately 88% of them singletons. Study outcomes and limitations: Recipients of AZD1222 seropositive at baseline numbered only five or six.

The clonotype originates from an adult in good health. Specimen: peripheral blood, collected on day 0 of AZD1222 vaccination.

CDR3 protein: CASSQREITNEKLFF. In DNA form, the CDR3 reads TGCGCCAGCAGCCAGAGGGAAATAACTAATGAAAAACTGTTTTTT. This chain joins TRBV4-1 and TRBJ1-4; D remains ambiguous. The V and J ends lost 3 bases and 1 base respectively, with 9 bases between them. CDR1 MGHRA and CDR2 YSYEKL come from the germline V gene. This CDR3 contains 15 residues.